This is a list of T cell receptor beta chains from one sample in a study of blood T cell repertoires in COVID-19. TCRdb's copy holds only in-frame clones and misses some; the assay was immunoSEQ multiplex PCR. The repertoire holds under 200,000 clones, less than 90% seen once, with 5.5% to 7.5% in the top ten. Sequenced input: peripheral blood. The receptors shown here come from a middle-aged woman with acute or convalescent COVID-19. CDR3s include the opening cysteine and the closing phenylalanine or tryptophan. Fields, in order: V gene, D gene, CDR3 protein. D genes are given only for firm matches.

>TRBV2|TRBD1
CASRTDRGSEKLFF
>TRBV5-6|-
CASSSGYRQYGYTF
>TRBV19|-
CASSSPRDSVGPGELFF
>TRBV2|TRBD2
CASTPGWRAGGDTQYF
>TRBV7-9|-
CASSALGPYGYTF
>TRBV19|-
CASSILGANTEAFF
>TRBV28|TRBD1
CASSLVRGRSSTDTQYF
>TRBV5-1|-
CASSSLATQETQYF
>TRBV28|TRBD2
CASSETHGGEAKNIQYF
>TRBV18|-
CASSPAGTSNQPQHF
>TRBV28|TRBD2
CASITSGANTGELFF
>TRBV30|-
CAWVETAGLEAFF
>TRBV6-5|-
CASKEASSYNSPLHF
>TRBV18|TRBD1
CASSPLIPGQGTEAFF
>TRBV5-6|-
CASSWVQSLAEETQYF
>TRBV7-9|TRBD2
CASSPRLAGGVGTQYF
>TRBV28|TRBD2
CASIYTNFRTSGSSGIGIQYF
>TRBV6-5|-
CASSYSIQRVMDTQYF
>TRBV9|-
CASSVALGSSYEQYF
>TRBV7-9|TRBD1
CASSTLTGGFPLGYGYTF
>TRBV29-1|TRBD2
CSVVRGERGYEQYF
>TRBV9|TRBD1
CASSATGQAITDTQYF
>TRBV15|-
CATSSVRNSPLHF
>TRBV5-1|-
CASSLTGQPSTDTQYF
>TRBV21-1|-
CASSKGNPGGQGGLNTEAFF
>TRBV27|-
CASSPGVGNSPLHF
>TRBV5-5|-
CASSQLPGSNQPQHF
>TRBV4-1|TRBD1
CASSLGTGYNEQFF
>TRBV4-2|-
CASSRVKGEGYTF
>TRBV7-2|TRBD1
CASSFRGPPATDTQYF
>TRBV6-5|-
CASSYSGVGGTTF
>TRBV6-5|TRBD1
CASSYLQGSLTEAFF
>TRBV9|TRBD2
CASSVKGTSGNTGELFF
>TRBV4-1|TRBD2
CASSHGTSHLLNTGELFF
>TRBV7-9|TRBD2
CASSLTGGKADTQYF
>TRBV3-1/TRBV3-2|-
CASSPALREYTDTQYF
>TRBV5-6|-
CASNSVTMTAFF
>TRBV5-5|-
CASSLWGQYNEQFF
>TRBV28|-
CASSPNRALGNQPQHF
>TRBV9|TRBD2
CASSVVAGYADTQYF
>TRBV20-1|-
CSASTSGTNYGYTF
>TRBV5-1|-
CASTHPTPGVGDTQYF
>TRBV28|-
CASSLQGSGSNQPQHF
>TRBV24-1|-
CATSDYGLKQFF
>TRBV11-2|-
CASSLGGRVEKLFF
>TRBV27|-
CASSLQGIHEQYF